Each of the 30 T cell receptor beta chains below was sequenced from the same sample in a study of blood T cell repertoires in COVID-19. Profiling relied on immunoSEQ multiplex PCR, and the TCRdb table lists in-frame clones only, not all of them. The sample has 200,000 to 250,000 clones, about 90% seen once. The sequenced material came from PBMCs or T cells enriched from blood (not recorded which). These receptors came from a woman aged 18-35 years who had recovered from COVID-19.

This chain connects TRBV14 to TRBJ2-7; D perhaps matches TRBD2 (6 bases). V lost 0 bases, J lost 3 bases, and 33 bases lay in between. The CDR3 consists of 22 residues. The germline gives CDR1 SGHDN, CDR2 FVKESK. CDR3 bases: TGTGCCAGCAGCCAAGATTTGATTGTAGAATATGGCTACCGGGGGAGTTTCTACGAGCAGTACTTC. It specifies CASSQDLIVEYGYRGSFYEQYF.

The chain combines TRBV10-3 with TRBJ1-2; 8 positions agree with TRBD1. Per the germline V gene, CDR1 is ENHRY and CDR2 is SYGVKD. The CDR3 is 16 residues long. J gave up 8 bases and V 7 bases, and 18 bases lay outside the gene matches. CDR3 residues: CAITGLQGGPFGGYTF. CDR3 coding DNA: TGTGCCATCACGGGCTTACAGGGGGGCCCCTTCGGAGGCTACACCTTC.

The chain joins TRBV5-1 to TRBJ2-3; weak D call: TRBD1 (5 bases). There are 14 residues in the CDR3. The germline CDR1 and CDR2 sequences are SGHRS and YFSETQ. V dropped 4 bases and J dropped 2 bases, with 11 bases sitting between them. This chain's CDR3 is CASSARVPTDTQYF. DNA of the CDR3: TGCGCCAGCAGCGCCAGGGTCCCCACAGATACGCAGTATTTT.

J is TRBJ1-2 and V is TRBV4-2; D ambiguous. This CDR3 has 11 residues. Trimming removed 4 bases at V and 6 bases at J, with 6 bases between. Germline lookup yields CDR1 LGHNA and CDR2 YNFKEQ. The CDR3: CASSPGDGYTF. CDR3 DNA: TGTGCCAGCAGCCCCGGGGATGGCTACACCTTC.

The genes are TRBV13 and TRBJ2-5, with a weak D call TRBD2 (6 bases). The V gene lost 0 bases and the J gene lost 4 bases, with 15 bases spanning the gap. Germline assignment: CDR1 PRHDT and CDR2 FYEKMQ (reference sequence). CDR3 length equals 16 residues. The CDR3 loop reads CASSLGSSALGETQYF. The CDR3 DNA is TGTGCCAGCAGCTTAGGGTCTAGCGCTCTGGGAGAGACCCAGTACTTC.

The chain couples TRBV7-8 to TRBJ2-1; TRBD2 is a possible D gene (6 bases). The germline CDR1 and CDR2 sequences are SGHVS and FQNEAQ. The V gene lost 2 bases and the J gene lost 4 bases, with 12 bases spanning the gap. The CDR3 covers 15 residues. The CDR3 is CASSLLAGPYNEQFF. CDR3 sequence (DNA): TGTGCCAGCAGCTTACTGGCGGGACCGTACAATGAGCAGTTCTTC.

This clone came up once. The chain carries TRBV13 and TRBJ1-2, with TRBD1 matching 8 bases. With 5 bases clipped from V and 2 bases from J, the junction kept 10 bases outside the gene matches. CDR1 is PRHDT, CDR2 FYEKMQ, per germline (reference sequence). This CDR3 region has 16 residues. CDR3 loop: CASSELGQGTNYGYTF. As DNA, the CDR3 is TGTGCCAGCAGCGAGCTAGGACAGGGAACAAACTATGGCTACACCTTC.

This clone came up once. CDR3 residues: CAGARTDTQYF. CDR3 nucleotide sequence: TGTGCCGGGGCTAGGACAGATACGCAGTATTTT. V usage is TRBV18 and J usage is TRBJ2-3; a possible D gene is TRBD1 (5 bases). The V end was cut by 11 bases, the J end by 3 bases, with 9 bases between. Germline-derived CDR1 and CDR2 are KGHSH and LQKENI. This CDR3 comprises 11 residues.

The CDR3 DNA is TGTGCCACCCGGACAGGGGGCGGACAGCCCCAGCATTTT. Amino acids: CATRTGGGQPQHF. The chain links TRBV10-3 to TRBJ1-5; 11 bases line up with TRBD1. The CDR3 is made up of 13 amino acids. Trimming took 10 bases from V and 7 from J; bases not matched to a gene: 6. Germline CDR1 and CDR2: ENHRY and SYGVKD.

For this clone: At one end the junction does not follow the germline gene, possibly because of a read error. V gene TRBV7-7 combines with J gene TRBJ1-4; TRBD1 agrees at 7 bases. Per germline, CDR1 SSHAT and CDR2 FNYEAQ (reference sequence). The CDR3 extends over 14 amino acids. The CDR3 reads CASSSGQAGEKLFF. Here the CDR3 DNA reads TGTGCTAGCAGCTCAGGACAGGCGGGTGAAAAACTGTTTTTT.

The gene calls are TRBV10-3 and TRBJ2-7; no definite D call. Germline CDR1 is ENHRY and CDR2 is SYGVKD. The CDR3 loop spans 12 amino acids. The germline V and J ends were trimmed by 2 bases and 5 bases, with 7 bases remaining between them. The CDR3 DNA is TGTGCCATCAGTGAGACTCGGGACGAGCAGTACTTC. Translating it yields CAISETRDEQYF.

As regards this clone: One end of the junction varies from germline; a read error may be responsible. The rearrangement uses TRBV7-3 and TRBJ2-5; TRBD1 matches at 7 bases. Germline CDR1 SGHTA, CDR2 FQGTGA. CDR3 length: 15 amino acids. The CDR3 sequence: CASSLTGDQGETQYF. The CDR3, as DNA: TGTGCCAGCAGCCTAACAGGGGATCAAGGCGAGACCCAGTACTTC.

The rearrangement uses TRBV5-6 and TRBJ1-1; TRBD1 aligns across 8 bases. This CDR3 has 17 amino acids. J lost 2 bases, V lost 0 bases, and 9 bases had no gene match. Germline-derived CDR1 and CDR2 are SGHDT and YYEEEE. CDR3 sequence reads: CASSLGTGRPLNTEAFF. Written as DNA, the CDR3 is TGTGCCAGCAGCTTGGGGACAGGGCGTCCCCTCAACACTGAAGCTTTCTTT.

This chain connects TRBV4-3 to TRBJ1-1, with a weak D call TRBD1 (6 bases). Germline CDR1 LGHNA, CDR2 YSLEER. V was clipped by 1 base and J by 11 bases, with 23 bases between them. This CDR3 contains 16 residues. CDR3 DNA sequence: TGCGCCAGCAGCCAAGGAGGCCGGGACATCCTAAGGGGGGCTTTCTTT. Amino acids: CASSQGGRDILRGAFF.

The V and J genes are TRBV28 and TRBJ2-7; 8 bases map to TRBD2. The CDR3 totals 15 residues. J lost 7 bases, V lost 7 bases, and 15 bases had no gene match. CDR1 is MDHEN and CDR2 is SYDVKM in the germline V gene. CDR3 residues: CASTDPPLAASEQYF. The DNA of the CDR3 is TGTGCCAGCACCGATCCCCCACTAGCGGCTTCTGAGCAGTACTTC.

This chain joins TRBV24-1 and TRBJ2-7, with TRBD1 identical over 11 bases. The germline CDR1 and CDR2 sequences are KGHDR and SFDVKD. Unmatched junction bases numbered 5, after V lost 3 bases and J lost 5 bases. The CDR3 totals 15 residues. The CDR3 loop is CATSDPGQGVDEQYF. The CDR3, as DNA: TGTGCCACCAGTGATCCGGGACAGGGGGTCGACGAGCAGTACTTC.

This chain uses TRBV5-1 with TRBJ1-2, with a tentative D call TRBD1 (5 bases). This CDR3 spans 17 amino acids. The V gene lost 0 bases and the J gene lost 0 bases, with 15 bases spanning the gap. CDR1 is SGHRS, CDR2 YFSETQ, per germline. Here the CDR3 reads CASSLGFRDGPNYGYTF. CDR3 nucleotide sequence: TGCGCCAGCAGCTTGGGCTTCAGGGATGGCCCTAACTATGGCTACACCTTC. Complete variable domain (other parts from reference TRBV5-1 and TRBJ1-2): KAGVTQTPRYLIKTRGQQVTLSCSPISGHRSVSWYQQTPGQGLQFLFEYFSETQRNKGNFPGRFSGRQFSNSRSEMNVSTLELGDSALYLCASSLGFRDGPNYGYTFGSGTRLTVV.

The rearrangement uses TRBV24-1 and TRBJ1-1; the D gene is possibly TRBD1 (6 bases). V was trimmed by 5 bases and J by 8 bases, leaving 17 bases between them. CDR3 length: 14 amino acids. Germline V gene lookup returns CDR1 KGHDR and CDR2 SFDVKD. The CDR3 bases are TGTGCCACCAGTGCCACGGCAGGGGTTGGAGAAGCTTTCTTT. This sequence encodes CATSATAGVGEAFF.

The chain links TRBV19 to TRBJ2-1, with TRBD1 identical over 9 bases. In germline, CDR1 is LNHDA, CDR2 SQIVND (reference sequence). The V gene end was trimmed by 10 bases and the J gene end by 0 bases; junction bases not matched to a gene: 7. The CDR3 spans 15 residues. The CDR3 bases are TGTGCCACCCGAACAGGGGGCGGCTCCTACAATGAGCAGTTCTTC. Encoded protein: CATRTGGGSYNEQFF.

This chain uses TRBV3-1 (or the pseudogene TRBV3-2) with TRBJ2-3, with D perhaps TRBD1 (6 bases). Trimming took off 1 base at V and 6 bases at J, with 11 bases between the two ends. Germline CDR1 and CDR2: LGHDT and YNNKEL (reference sequence). This CDR3 contains 14 residues. The CDR3: CASSQADRLDTQYF. CDR3 DNA sequence: TGTGCCAGCAGCCAAGCCGACAGGCTTGATACGCAGTATTTT.

CDR3 sequence reads: CASSEASGADTQYF. CDR3 nucleotides: TGCGCCAGCAGCGAGGCTAGCGGTGCAGATACGCAGTATTTT. The V and J genes are TRBV5-1 and TRBJ2-3; 7 positions agree with TRBD2. The CDR3 has 14 amino acids. Germline assignment: CDR1 SGHRS and CDR2 YFSETQ. V lost 4 bases and J lost 4; bases outside the gene matches: 6.

The chain uses TRBV19 and TRBJ1-1, with 8 bases fitting TRBD1. V gave up 4 bases and J gave up 4 bases; unmatched junction bases: 2. Germline CDR1 reads LNHDA; CDR2 reads SQIVND (reference sequence). This CDR3 has 13 amino acids. Here the CDR3 reads CASSKGQGTEAFF. The CDR3 region has the DNA TGTGCCAGTAGTAAAGGACAGGGCACTGAAGCTTTCTTT.

CDR3 DNA: TGCGCCAGCAGCTTGGTGTCAGGGGGAAGGACCGCGGACTATGGCTACACCTTC. Protein: CASSLVSGGRTADYGYTF. The chain employs TRBV5-1 and TRBJ1-2; 7 bases map to TRBD1. CDR1 is SGHRS, CDR2 YFSETQ, per germline. The CDR3 consists of 18 residues. V lost 0 bases, J lost 3 bases, and 14 bases stayed unmatched.

V usage is TRBV7-9 and J usage is TRBJ1-3; TRBD1 is a possible D gene (5 bases). Germline-derived CDR1 and CDR2 are SEHNR and FQNEAQ (reference sequence). The CDR3 is 16 residues long. V was trimmed by 1 base and J by 2 bases, leaving 12 bases between them. CDR3 region: CASSLVRGSPGNTIYF. As DNA, the CDR3 is TGTGCCAGCAGCTTAGTTCGGGGGAGTCCTGGAAACACCATATATTTT.

The rearrangement uses TRBV28 and TRBJ1-3, with 9 bases aligning to TRBD1. The CDR3 is 15 amino acids. Germline values: CDR1 MDHEN, CDR2 SYDVKM. With 7 bases clipped from V and 4 bases from J, the junction kept 8 bases outside the gene matches. The CDR3 DNA is TGTGCCAGCATCCGGACAGGGGCGCCGGGAAACACCATATATTTT. Its translation: CASIRTGAPGNTIYF.

This chain links TRBV5-1 with TRBJ1-6, with TRBD1 matching over 7 bases. The V and J ends lost 4 bases and 10 bases, in that order; junction bases with no gene match: 8. The CDR3 is made up of 14 amino acids. The germline V gene encodes CDR1 SGHRS and CDR2 YFSETQ. In DNA, the CDR3 is TGCGCCAGCAGCATTGGACAGGCGGAATCACCCCTCCACTTT. Its protein is CASSIGQAESPLHF.

This chain links TRBV5-1 with TRBJ2-7; D perhaps matches TRBD2 (7 bases). Trimming took 7 bases from V and 6 from J, leaving 14 bases between them. The CDR3 has 12 amino acids. Germline V gene data show CDR1 as SGHRS and CDR2 as YFSETQ. The CDR3, as DNA: TGCGCCAGCCGAATAGGGGGGGGCGAGCAGTACTTC. Protein product: CASRIGGGEQYF.

About this clone: Other DNA sequences of this sample code for an identical CDR3. The chain employs TRBV29-1 and TRBJ2-2, with D possibly being TRBD2 (5 bases). The ends were cut back, 4 bases at V and 0 bases at J, with 9 bases in the middle. Germline CDR1 reads SQVTM; CDR2 reads ANQGSEA. CDR3 length: 14 amino acids. CDR3 DNA: TGCAGCGTTGGTCTAGCAGCGAACACCGGGGAGCTGTTTTTT. The encoded protein is CSVGLAANTGELFF.

The V call is TRBV11-2, the J call TRBJ2-5; 13 bases match TRBD2. V lost 6 bases, J lost 5 bases, and 6 bases stayed unmatched. This CDR3 has 15 residues. CDR1 SGHAT and CDR2 FQNNGV come from the germline V gene. CDR3 in amino acids: CASSLTSGRAETQYF. The CDR3 DNA follows: TGTGCCAGCAGTCTTACTAGCGGGAGGGCCGAGACCCAGTACTTC.

V is TRBV27 and J is TRBJ2-2; a weak D match, TRBD2 (5 bases). This CDR3 is built from 14 residues. Per germline, CDR1 MNHEY and CDR2 SMNVEV (reference sequence). The V end lost 0 bases, the J end lost 6 bases, and 8 bases lay between the germline ends. Written as DNA, the CDR3 is TGTGCCAGCAGTTTATCGGGCGGGTCCGGGGAGCTGTTTTTT. Translating it yields CASSLSGGSGELFF.